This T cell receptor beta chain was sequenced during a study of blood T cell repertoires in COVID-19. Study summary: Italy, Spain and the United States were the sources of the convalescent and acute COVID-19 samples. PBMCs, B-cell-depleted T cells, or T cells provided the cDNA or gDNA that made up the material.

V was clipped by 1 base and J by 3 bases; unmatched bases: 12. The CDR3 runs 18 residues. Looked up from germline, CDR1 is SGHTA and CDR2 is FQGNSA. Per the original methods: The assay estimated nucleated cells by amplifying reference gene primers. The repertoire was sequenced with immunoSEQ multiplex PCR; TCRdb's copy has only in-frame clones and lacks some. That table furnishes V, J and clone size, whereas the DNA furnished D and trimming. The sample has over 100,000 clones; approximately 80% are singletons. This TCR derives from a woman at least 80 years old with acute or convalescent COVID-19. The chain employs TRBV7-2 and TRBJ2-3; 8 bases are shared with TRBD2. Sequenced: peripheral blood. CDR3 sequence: CASSLEATSGRATDTQYF. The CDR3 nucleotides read TGTGCCAGCAGCTTAGAAGCTACTAGCGGACGGGCTACAGATACGCAGTATTTT.